The entry below describes one T cell receptor (beta chain). This clonotype was recorded a few times. What antigen it recognizes has not been identified. Base qualities are not provided; no much larger clone lies one nucleotide away. The source of the sample is a study of T-cell reconstitution after alpha-beta-depleted transplantation in children (TCRdb year 2016). Background on the whole study: The study quantitatively tracked T-cell immune reconstitution after TCRalphabeta/CD19-depleted allogeneic hematopoietic cell transplantation in children using TCR repertoire profiling.

Receptor amplification or capture employed PCR. The data were produced on an Illumina HiSeq 2500. TCR library preparation used molecular barcoding, with unique molecular identifiers applied to normalize quantification of the TCRbeta repertoire. TCRdb's own reprocessing of the public reads used fastp at Q25 and MiXCR and kept productive beta chains. CDR3 protein sequences are deduplicated, and each keeps its most common genes and DNA. This sample has around 380,000 distinct CDR3 sequences in its table, and roughly a tenth of those were observed once. The ten most abundant clones make up about 5% of the sample. Germline trimming: 5 bases from V, 5 bases from J; junction bases outside gene matches: 14. The germline V gene gives CDR1 as KGHSH and CDR2 as LQKENI. Including the terminal cysteine and phenylalanine, the CDR3 comprises 18 residues. Only the CDR3 DNA stays, 54 bases, in frame from base 1.

The input for sequencing was PBMCs from the stem cell graft donor, taken from the stem cell graft. This TCR was sampled from a human donor who donated a stem cell graft to a child with acute myeloid leukemia. This sequence uses TRBV18 and TRBJ1-6; 8 middle bases align to TRBD1. The nucleotide sequence is given as TGTGCCAGCTCAACCATGTTCCTGACAGGGGCCGATAATTCACCCCTCCACTTT. This is translated as CASSTMFLTGADNSPLHF.